The subject of this entry is one T cell receptor (beta chain). Its antigen is undetermined. The entry originates in a study of T-cell memory formation after mild COVID-19. General observations from the study: Clones that contracted from day 15 to 85 had balanced CD4/CD8; later expanders were CD4+ biased. Confirmation of SARS-CoV-2 specificity was lacking for second-wave clones peaking day 37. Pre-infection memory held some responding clones, suggesting pre-existing cross-reactive T cells responded.

5'RACE primed at constant segments yielded TCR alpha and TCR beta cDNA libraries bearing sample barcodes and UMIs. Each CDR3 protein gets one entry after TCRdb re-called the 5' RACE reads with MiXCR. The repertoire includes under 450,000 distinct CDR3 sequences, around 22% of them detected once, and 13% sits in the top ten. V lost 5 bases, J lost 2 bases, and 10 bases stayed unmatched. Germline loops: CDR1 SEHNR, CDR2 FQNEAQ (reference sequence). The CDR3 is 16 amino acids. What was sequenced was PBMCs or a T cell subset sorted from them (not recorded which). This chain connects TRBV7-9 to TRBJ1-2; TRBD1 aligns across 8 bases. The source of this sequence is an adult woman who had mild COVID-19 (a few samples of this study predate the infection). Cell type and time point are not known. The chain's CDR3 is CASSADWDRLNYGYTF. The DNA for the CDR3 is TGTGCCAGCAGCGCGGACTGGGACAGGCTGAACTATGGCTACACCTTC.